The rows below give T cell receptor beta chains drawn from one sample of a study of spatial heterogeneity in lung cancer. TCRdb analysed the 5' RACE reads with MiXCR anew, one entry per CDR3 protein. The sample has some 40,000 distinct CDR3 sequences, roughly 3% seen once. The sample here was normal lung tissue next to the tumor, taken at surgery. These receptors were taken from a male donor with early-stage non-small cell lung cancer. CDR3s include the opening cysteine and the closing phenylalanine or tryptophan. A D gene is named only where the DNA matches it firmly. Clone size, where shown, is once, few, many, or a class for clones that have expanded.

J: TRBJ1-1; V: TRBV2; size: many; D: -; DNA: TGTGCCAGCATCCTAGGGAAGAACACTGAAGCTTTCTTT; CDR3: CASILGKNTEAFF
J: TRBJ1-2; V: TRBV29-1; size: many; D: -; DNA: TGCAGCGTTGATGAGGCGGCCACCTTGGATGGCTACACCTTC; CDR3: CSVDEAATLDGYTF
J: TRBJ2-1; V: TRBV29-1; size: many; D: TRBD2; DNA: TGCAGCGTTGATGATGGACTAGTCCGGAATGAGCAGTTCTTC; CDR3: CSVDDGLVRNEQFF
J: TRBJ2-3; V: TRBV14; size: many; D: -; DNA: TGTGCCAGCAGCCAAGATTGGGGTGTCGGAACTAGCACAGATACGCAGTATTTT; CDR3: CASSQDWGVGTSTDTQYF
J: TRBJ2-1; V: TRBV7-2; size: many; D: -; DNA: TGTGCCAGCACCATCTTGGGGGGGGCTTATGAGCAGTTCTTC; CDR3: CASTILGGAYEQFF
J: TRBJ1-1; V: TRBV6-2/TRBV6-3; size: many; D: -; DNA: TGTGCCAGTCGGCGGAACACTGAAGCTTTCTTT; CDR3: CASRRNTEAFF
J: TRBJ2-3; V: TRBV3-1; size: many; D: -; DNA: TGTGCCAGCAGCCAATTATCAGGGAGAGATACGCAGTATTTT; CDR3: CASSQLSGRDTQYF
J: TRBJ2-5; V: TRBV7-2; size: many; D: -; DNA: TGTGCCAGCAGCTTAAACAGACAAGAGACCCAGTACTTC; CDR3: CASSLNRQETQYF
J: TRBJ2-5; V: TRBV7-7; size: many; D: -; DNA: TGTGCCAGCAGCCCGACAGGAGAGACCCAGTACTTC; CDR3: CASSPTGETQYF
J: TRBJ2-1; V: TRBV5-6; size: -; D: TRBD2; DNA: TGTGCCAGCAGCTTGGGGGACTACCACAATGAGCAGTTCTTC; CDR3: CASSLGDYHNEQFF
J: TRBJ2-1; V: TRBV11-3; size: many; D: -; DNA: TGTGCCAGCAGCTTAGAGTCGGGCCCCCAGTTCTTC; CDR3: CASSLESGPQFF
J: TRBJ2-3; V: TRBV20-1; size: many; D: -; DNA: TGCAGTGCTAGAGTTTGGGCAGATACGCAGTATTTT; CDR3: CSARVWADTQYF
J: TRBJ2-2; V: TRBV12-3/TRBV12-4; size: many; D: -; DNA: TGTGCCAGCAGAACAGTCACCGGGGAGCTGTTTTTT; CDR3: CASRTVTGELFF
J: TRBJ2-3; V: TRBV6-5; size: many; D: TRBD1; DNA: TGTGCCAGCAGCCGGGACAGCCACACAGATACGCAGTATTTT; CDR3: CASSRDSHTDTQYF
J: TRBJ2-1; V: TRBV7-2; size: many; D: -; DNA: TGTGCCAGCAACTCTCTAAGCTCCTACAATGAGCAGTTCTTC; CDR3: CASNSLSSYNEQFF
J: TRBJ2-1; V: TRBV12-3/TRBV12-4; size: many; D: TRBD2; DNA: TGTGCCAGCAGTTCCGACCTCCTAGCGGGGGGGAGCGGTGAGCAGTTCTTC; CDR3: CASSSDLLAGGSGEQFF
J: TRBJ2-7; V: TRBV12-3/TRBV12-4; size: few; D: TRBD2; DNA: TGTGCCAGCAGTTTCGGCGGGAGCAACTACGAGCAGTACTTC; CDR3: CASSFGGSNYEQYF
J: TRBJ2-2; V: TRBV20-1; size: -; D: -; DNA: TGCAGTGCTAGAGATCTGGGCCGGGGGTACACCGGGGAGCTGTTTTTT; CDR3: CSARDLGRGYTGELFF
J: TRBJ2-6; V: TRBV19; size: many; D: TRBD1; DNA: TGTGCCAGTAGTATGACAGGGAGTGGGGCCAACGTCCTGACTTTC; CDR3: CASSMTGSGANVLTF
J: TRBJ1-5; V: TRBV10-1; size: many; D: TRBD1; DNA: TGCGCCAGCAGTGGTCGGACAGGGCGATCCGTCAGACAGCCCCAGCATTTT; CDR3: CASSGRTGRSVRQPQHF
J: TRBJ2-3; V: TRBV3-1; size: many; D: TRBD2; DNA: TGTGCCAGCAGCCAGGAGGTCGCAGCGGGGGTCGGAGGCGGCGCAGATACGCAGTATTTT; CDR3: CASSQEVAAGVGGGADTQYF
J: TRBJ1-6; V: TRBV5-1; size: many; D: -; DNA: TGCGCCAGCAGCTTCGACGGAAATTCACCCCTCCACTTT; CDR3: CASSFDGNSPLHF
J: TRBJ1-1; V: TRBV20-1; size: many; D: -; DNA: TGCAGTGCTAAAGCAGGACACCAGAACACTGAAGCTTTCTTT; CDR3: CSAKAGHQNTEAFF
J: TRBJ2-7; V: TRBV20-1; size: many; D: TRBD2; DNA: TGCAGTGCTAGAGATCTCCGAGCGGGGGGAATCGAGCAGTACTTC; CDR3: CSARDLRAGGIEQYF
J: TRBJ2-1; V: TRBV29-1; size: many; D: -; DNA: TGCAGCGTTGCGTACACCCTACACAATGAGCAGTTCTTC; CDR3: CSVAYTLHNEQFF
J: TRBJ2-3; V: TRBV20-1; size: many; D: TRBD2; DNA: TGCAGTGCTAGCCCTTTTAGCGGGGGGCGCACAGATACGCAGTATTTT; CDR3: CSASPFSGGRTDTQYF
J: TRBJ1-2; V: TRBV28; size: many; D: -; DNA: TGTGCCAGCAGTTTTAGTTTCGGGGCTAATGGCTACACCTTC; CDR3: CASSFSFGANGYTF
J: TRBJ2-3; V: TRBV12-3/TRBV12-4; size: many; D: -; DNA: TGTGCCAGCAGTTATGGGGGAGCGGATACGCAGTATTTT; CDR3: CASSYGGADTQYF
J: TRBJ2-5; V: TRBV3-1; size: many; D: -; DNA: TGTGCCAGCAGCCAAGCCCCTAGAGAGACCCAGTACTTC; CDR3: CASSQAPRETQYF
J: TRBJ1-1; V: TRBV9; size: many; D: -; DNA: TGTGCCAGCAGCCTGACATTATTAAACACTGAAGCTTTCTTT; CDR3: CASSLTLLNTEAFF